This TCR beta chain is drawn from a study of OX40 agonist ivuxolimab in advanced cancers. About the research overall: Hepatocellular carcinoma, melanoma, renal cell or head and neck cancer occurred in dose-escalation patients. Allowance was made for prior anti-PD-1, anti-PD-L1 or anti-CTLA-4 therapy, and 40% to 45% had some.

As to this clone: What it binds is not known.

Study-wide findings and caveats: Relative to CD4+, CD8+ T cells held more expanded clones on average.

Method: immunoSEQ multiplex PCR; TCRdb's copy keeps in-frame clones and lacks some. The top ten clones hold under 0.4% of a sample with tens of thousands of clones, 75% to 90% of them seen once. The sample in question was CD4+ or CD8+ T cells sorted from blood, obtained in a trial of the OX40 agonist ivuxolimab. The sequence derives from an adult with an advanced solid tumor such as melanoma, head and neck, liver or kidney cancer.

The CDR3 region is CASSPRALNTEAFF. The CDR3 DNA follows: TGTGCCAGCTCACCGAGGGCCCTAAACACTGAAGCTTTCTTT. The chain combines TRBV18 with TRBJ1-1; D ambiguous. Per germline, CDR1 KGHSH and CDR2 LQKENI. V was shortened by 3 bases and J by 2 bases, with 10 bases between the two germline ends. The CDR3 totals 14 residues. The whole variable domain, remainder taken from reference TRBV18 and TRBJ1-1, is NAGVMQNPRHLVRRRGQEARLRCSPMKGHSHVYWYRQLPEEGLKFMVYLQKENIIDESGMPKERFSAEFPKEGPSILRIQQVVRGDSAAYFCASSPRALNTEAFFGQGTRLTVV.